Each of the 17 T cell receptor beta chains below was sequenced from the same sample in a study of technical replicates of blood from a few donors. Measured with immunoSEQ multiplex PCR; TCRdb has only the in-frame clones, and not every one. Found here are 60,000 to 80,000 clones, roughly 92% of them singletons; the top ten hold 0.35% to 0.45%. Sequencing input: T cells isolated from PBMCs. These receptors were collected from a human donor in good health.

The sample holds a few counts of this clone. The chain recombines TRBV7-6 with TRBJ1-1; 7 positions agree with TRBD1. Unmatched junction bases numbered 7, after V lost 1 base and J lost 11 bases. This CDR3 contains 13 residues. Germline V lookup: CDR1 SGHVS, CDR2 FNYEAQ. CDR3 DNA sequence: TGTGCCAGCAGCTTAGTACGGCAACAGGGGGCTTTCTTT. Its protein product is CASSLVRQQGAFF. Drawing the rest from reference TRBV7-6 and TRBJ1-1, the complete variable domain is GAGVSQSPRYKVTKRGQDVALRCDPISGHVSLYWYRQALGQGPEFLTYFNYEAQQDKSGLPNDRFSAERPEGSISTLTIQRTEQRDSAMYRCASSLVRQQGAFFGQGTRLTVV.

The chain employs TRBV4-1 and TRBJ1-5; D is perhaps TRBD1 (6 bases). Germline V CDR1 and CDR2: MGHRA, YSYEKL. V gave up 2 bases and J gave up 7 bases, with 21 bases separating them. CDR3 length: 17 amino acids. For the CDR3, the DNA is TGCGCCAGCAGCCAACTCCCGAGGGAGCGGGGGGCACAGCCCCAGCATTTT. Its protein is CASSQLPRERGAQPQHF.

The rearrangement links TRBV2 to TRBJ1-5; D is unclear. V was trimmed by 7 bases and J by 1 base, leaving 17 bases between them. CDR1 is SNHLY and CDR2 is FYNNEI in the germline V gene. The CDR3 consists of 16 residues. CDR3 protein: CASTGVPVGSNQPQHF. CDR3 nucleotides: TGTGCCAGCACCGGGGTCCCGGTTGGAAGCAATCAGCCCCAGCATTTT.

The J gene is TRBJ1-5, the V gene TRBV28; D is undetermined. V dropped 2 bases and J dropped 4 bases, with 6 bases sitting between them. CDR3 length: 13 residues. Germline lookup yields CDR1 MDHEN and CDR2 SYDVKM. The CDR3 loop is CASSLTANQPQHF. CDR3 nucleotide sequence: TGTGCCAGCAGTTTAACAGCAAATCAGCCCCAGCATTTT.

This clone was seen a single time. The rearrangement uses TRBV21-1 and TRBJ2-7; the table's D gene call, TRBD2, was not cross checked with the DNA. TRBV21-1 is given as a pseudogene. This CDR3 spans 19 amino acids. The CDR3 reads CASSKGTGARTSGSYEQYF. DNA of the CDR3: TGTGCCAGCAGCAAAGGGACAGGGGCTCGGACTAGCGGGAGCTACGAGCAGTACTTC.

This clone has only one observation. J is TRBJ2-1 and V is TRBV7-9, with a weak D call TRBD1 (6 bases). V was pared by 5 bases and J by 0 bases, with 14 bases between. CDR3 length: 16 amino acids. Germline V gives CDR1 SEHNR, CDR2 FQNEAQ (reference sequence). CDR3 bases: TGTGCCAGCAGCCCCTTAAGGGGGAGCTCCTACAATGAGCAGTTCTTC. Its translation: CASSPLRGSSYNEQFF. Full variable domain (remainder filled in from reference TRBV7-9 and TRBJ2-1): DTGVSQNPRHKITKRGQNVTFRCDPISEHNRLYWYRQTLGQGPEFLTYFQNEAQLEKSRLLSDRFSAERPKGSFSTLEIQRTEQGDSAMYLCASSPLRGSSYNEQFFGPGTRLTVL.

The chain is built from TRBV7-8 and TRBJ2-7; TRBD2 aligns across 8 bases. The CDR3 totals 15 residues. The J segment lost 3 bases and the V segment lost 5 bases, leaving 9 bases of the junction unmatched. Germline V CDR1 and CDR2: SGHVS, FQNEAQ. Here the CDR3 DNA reads TGTGCCAGCAGCAGGGGGGTAGCGGGGTTCTACGAGCAGTACTTC. Translating it yields CASSRGVAGFYEQYF.

The chain recombines TRBV6-5 with TRBJ2-7; 9 nucleotides align to TRBD1. The CDR3 spans 15 residues. The V and J ends lost 4 bases and 4 bases, in that order; junction bases with no gene match: 8. The germline gives CDR1 MNHEY, CDR2 SVGAGI. CDR3: CASSLGWDRAYEQYF. The CDR3 DNA reads as TGTGCCAGCAGTTTGGGCTGGGACAGGGCATACGAGCAGTACTTC.

The chain carries TRBV5-1 and TRBJ2-5; a weak D match, TRBD1 (6 bases). CDR1 and CDR2 from the germline V gene are SGHRS and YFSETQ. The length of the CDR3 is 15 residues. V dropped 4 bases and J dropped 5 bases, with 18 bases sitting between them. The CDR3 region has the DNA TGCGCCAGCAGCCAGGGGACGGCAGGAGTTGAGACCCAGTACTTC. This encodes CASSQGTAGVETQYF.

V gene TRBV6-4 combines with J gene TRBJ2-7; weak D call: TRBD2 (6 bases). CDR3 length equals 15 residues. Between the trimmed V and J ends, which lost 0 bases and 2 bases, there was a span of 11 bases. CDR1 is MRHNA and CDR2 is SNTAGT in the germline V gene. The CDR3 region has the DNA TGTGCCAGCAGTGACTCAGGCGGGATCCCCTACGAGCAGTACTTC. This sequence encodes CASSDSGGIPYEQYF.

V and J are TRBV6-5 and TRBJ1-2; D is undetermined. The germline CDR1 and CDR2 sequences are MNHEY and SVGAGI. CDR3 size: 12 residues. V shed 5 bases and J shed 5 bases, with 9 bases lying between them. For the CDR3, the DNA is TGTGCCAGCAGTCACGACTCGTATGGCTACACCTTC. Protein product: CASSHDSYGYTF.

The chain employs TRBV14 and TRBJ1-2; TRBD1 is a possible D gene (6 bases). CDR3 size: 17 residues. Trimming removed 1 base at V and 3 bases at J, with 18 bases between. Germline-derived CDR1 and CDR2 are SGHDN and FVKESK. CDR3 nucleotide sequence: TGTGCCAGCAGCCAAGTAGGAGCAGGGGAAGGGTACTATGGCTACACCTTC. Translation: CASSQVGAGEGYYGYTF. Combining the CDR3 with reference TRBV14 and TRBJ1-2 gives the whole variable domain EAGVTQFPSHSVIEKGQTVTLRCDPISGHDNLYWYRRVMGKEIKFLLHFVKESKQDESGMPNNRFLAERTGGTYSTLKVQPAELEDSGVYFCASSQVGAGEGYYGYTFGSGTRLTVV.

The chain uses TRBV2 and TRBJ1-5; 8 bases are shared with TRBD1. J lost 6 bases, V lost 2 bases, and 6 bases had no gene match. In germline, CDR1 is SNHLY, CDR2 FYNNEI. The CDR3 loop spans 15 amino acids. The CDR3 DNA follows: TGTGCCAGCAGTGAACGACAGGGGCCGGGTCAGCCCCAGCATTTT. It is translated as CASSERQGPGQPQHF.

The chain is built from TRBV9 and TRBJ2-7; D gene uncertain. Looked up from germline, CDR1 is SGDLS and CDR2 is YYNGEE. CDR3 length equals 10 residues. V lost 4 bases and J lost 4, with 3 bases in between. The CDR3 DNA is TGTGCCAGCAGCCTTTACGAGCAGTACTTC. This codes for CASSLYEQYF. Drawing the rest from reference TRBV9 and TRBJ2-7, the complete variable domain is DSGVTQTPKHLITATGQRVTLRCSPRSGDLSVYWYQQSLDQGLQFLIQYYNGEERAKGNILERFSAQQFPDLHSELNLSSLELGDSALYFCASSLYEQYFGPGTRLTVT.

V and J are TRBV11-2 and TRBJ2-3; perhaps TRBD1 as D (6 bases). This CDR3 contains 15 residues. V shed 1 base and J shed 6 bases, with 14 bases lying between them. The germline V gene encodes CDR1 SGHAT and CDR2 FQNNGV. The CDR3 region has the DNA TGTGCCAGCAGCTTAGCACACAGGGAAGGGGATACGCAGTATTTT. It yields the protein CASSLAHREGDTQYF.

This clone appeared a few times. V and J are TRBV5-4 and TRBJ2-7, with no clear D. Between the trimmed V and J ends, which lost 0 bases and 0 bases, there was a span of 10 bases. The CDR3 loop spans 15 amino acids. The germline V gene encodes CDR1 SGHNT and CDR2 YYREEE (reference sequence). CDR3 in amino acids: CASSLVGLSSYEQYF. For the CDR3, the DNA is TGTGCCAGCAGCTTGGTGGGCCTTAGCTCCTACGAGCAGTACTTC.

The chain couples TRBV6-5 to TRBJ2-1; perhaps TRBD1 as D (5 bases). V was clipped by 2 bases and J by 7 bases, with 6 bases between them. The CDR3 sequence is 12 residues long. Germline-derived CDR1 and CDR2 are MNHEY and SVGAGI. The DNA for the CDR3 is TGTGCCAGCAGTTACAAGGGGAATGAGCAGTTCTTC. Protein: CASSYKGNEQFF.